This T cell receptor beta chain is from a study of blood T cell repertoires in COVID-19. Whole-study context: The United States, Italy and Spain were the sources of the acute and convalescent COVID-19 samples. Sources were T cells, B-cell-depleted T cells, or PBMCs; the material itself was cDNA or gDNA.

Original handling: Quantification of nucleated cells was approximated via reference gene primer amplification. Sequencing was performed with immunoSEQ multiplex PCR; in TCRdb, only in-frame clones are kept and a portion is missing. Clone size and V and J calls were adopted from that table, with D and trimming inferred from the DNA. Here the sample spans 90,000 to 95,000 clones, about 91% being singletons. Between the trimmed V and J ends, which lost 1 base and 8 bases, there was a span of 10 bases. CDR1 is LNHDA, CDR2 SQIVND, per germline (reference sequence). This CDR3 is 13 amino acids long. The rearrangement links TRBV19 to TRBJ2-3; TRBD2 might be the D (5 bases). The receptor was isolated from a woman between 65 and 79 years old with acute or convalescent COVID-19. Sequenced sample: peripheral blood. The CDR3: CASSIAGYGTQYF. CDR3 in DNA: TGTGCCAGTAGTATAGCGGGGTACGGTACGCAGTATTTT.